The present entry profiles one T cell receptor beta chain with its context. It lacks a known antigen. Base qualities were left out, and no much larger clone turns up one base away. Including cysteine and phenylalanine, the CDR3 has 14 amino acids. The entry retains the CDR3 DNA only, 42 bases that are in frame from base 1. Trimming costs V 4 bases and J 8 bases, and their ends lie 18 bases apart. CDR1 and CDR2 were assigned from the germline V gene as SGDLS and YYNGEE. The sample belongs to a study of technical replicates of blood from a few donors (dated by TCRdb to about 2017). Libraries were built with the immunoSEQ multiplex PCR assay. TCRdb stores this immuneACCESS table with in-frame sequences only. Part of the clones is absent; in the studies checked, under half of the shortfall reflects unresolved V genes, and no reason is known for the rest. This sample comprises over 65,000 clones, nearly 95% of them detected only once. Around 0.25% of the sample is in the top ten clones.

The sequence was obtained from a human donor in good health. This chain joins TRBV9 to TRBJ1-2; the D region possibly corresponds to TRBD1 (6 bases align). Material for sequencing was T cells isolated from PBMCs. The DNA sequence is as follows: TGTGCCAGCAGCCACAACACAGGGCGGGTGGGCTACACCTTC. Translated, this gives CASSHNTGRVGYTF.